Listed below are T cell receptor beta chains from one sample, sequenced in a study of blood T cell repertoires in COVID-19. Libraries were prepared by immunoSEQ multiplex PCR; TCRdb keeps only in-frame clonotypes and omits some of them. The data show 110,000 or so clones, about three quarters seen once. The material sequenced was peripheral blood. These receptors all come from a woman in her seventies with acute or convalescent COVID-19. Both conserved end residues are part of each CDR3. The D gene is left open where the match is weak. Rows may omit the clone size; those that give it use once, few, many or a size class.

- | few | TRBJ2-1 | TRBV9 | TGTGCCAGTGCGGCCTACAATGAGCAGTTCTTC | CASAAYNEQFF
- | - | TRBJ1-1 | TRBV30 | TGTGCCTGGAGTGTACAAGGGGGAGAAGCTTTCTTT | CAWSVQGGEAFF
- | medium-sized | TRBJ1-2 | TRBV7-6 | TGTGCCAGCAGCCCGGTAGGGGGGGGCTATGGCTACACCTTC | CASSPVGGGYGYTF
TRBD1 | - | TRBJ1-4 | TRBV7-9 | TGTGCCAGCAGCTCAGGACAGGGGGCGGAGAAACTGTTTTTT | CASSSGQGAEKLFF
- | - | TRBJ1-2 | TRBV5-5 | TGTGCCAGCAGCTTCGACAGACCTAACTATGGCTACACCTTC | CASSFDRPNYGYTF
TRBD1 | - | TRBJ1-2 | TRBV18 | TGTGCCAGCTCACCGGAGACAGGGGAAAACTATGGCTACACCTTC | CASSPETGENYGYTF
TRBD1 | - | TRBJ1-1 | TRBV10-3 | TGTGCCACCCTGGACAGGGTGAACACTGAAGCTTTCTTT | CATLDRVNTEAFF
TRBD1 | - | TRBJ1-4 | TRBV6-5 | TGTGCCAGCAGACCCGGGACAGGGTTGCTTCGACTGTTTTTT | CASRPGTGLLRLFF
TRBD1 | - | TRBJ1-2 | TRBV24-1 | TGTGCCACCAGTGACTCCTGGACAGGCCGAGGCTACACCTTC | CATSDSWTGRGYTF
TRBD1 | - | TRBJ2-2 | TRBV6-2/TRBV6-3 | TGTGCCAGCAGTTACCCGACAGGGGTATCAGGCACCGGGGAGCTGTTTTTT | CASSYPTGVSGTGELFF
- | - | TRBJ1-3 | TRBV2 | TGTGCCAGCAGCCAAACGGGGAGCTCTGGAAACACCATATATTTT | CASSQTGSSGNTIYF
TRBD1 | - | TRBJ1-2 | TRBV5-4 | TGTGCCAGCAGCTTACGGACAGGGGTGGGTGGCTACACCTTC | CASSLRTGVGGYTF
- | - | TRBJ1-5 | TRBV5-4 | TGTGCCAGCAGCTTGGATGGGGGGACCGTAAATCAGCCCCAGCATTTT | CASSLDGGTVNQPQHF
TRBD1 | many | TRBJ1-5 | TRBV7-2 | TGTGCCAGCAGCCTGGACAGGGGCAATCAGCCCCAGCATTTT | CASSLDRGNQPQHF
- | - | TRBJ1-2 | TRBV27 | TGTGCCAGCACAGGGAACTATGGCTACACCTTC | CASTGNYGYTF
TRBD1 | - | TRBJ1-5 | TRBV10-3 | TGTGCCATCAGTGACCGACAGGGCGATCAGCCCCAGCATTTT | CAISDRQGDQPQHF
- | - | TRBJ1-5 | TRBV5-4 | TGTGCCAGCAGCTTGGCCGGAGGGTCTCAGCCCCAGCATTTT | CASSLAGGSQPQHF
- | - | TRBJ2-4 | TRBV14 | TGTGCCAGCAGCTTCGACAGAAACATTCAGTACTTC | CASSFDRNIQYF
TRBD1 | - | TRBJ2-5 | TRBV19 | TGTGCCAGTAGGTCACAGGGGCGAGCGGCAGAGACCCAGTACTTC | CASRSQGRAAETQYF
- | - | TRBJ1-6 | TRBV9 | TGTGCCAGCAGCGTAGATGGCAGGCCCAATTCACCCCTCCACTTT | CASSVDGRPNSPLHF
TRBD1 | - | TRBJ1-5 | TRBV28 | TGTGCCAGCAGTCCGGGACAGAACCATCAACCCCAGCATTTT | CASSPGQNHQPQHF
- | - | TRBJ2-2 | TRBV2 | TGTGCCAGCAGCGAGACAGGGAACACCGGGGAGCTGTTTTTT | CASSETGNTGELFF
- | - | TRBJ1-3 | TRBV10-3 | TGTGCCATCAGGGGGCGCAGGGATCCTGGAAACACCATATATTTT | CAIRGRRDPGNTIYF
- | - | TRBJ1-1 | TRBV5-1 | TGCGCCAGCAGCTTGACGAGCAGGGCGGAAGCTTTCTTT | CASSLTSRAEAFF
- | - | TRBJ1-2 | TRBV28 | TGTGCCAGCAGCCCCGGAGTGCCAACCAACTATGGCTACACCTTC | CASSPGVPTNYGYTF
- | few | TRBJ1-1 | TRBV28 | TGTGCCAGCAGTTACCGGGGGGGCCATAGAACTGAAGCTTTCTTT | CASSYRGGHRTEAFF
TRBD1 | - | TRBJ1-3 | TRBV4-1 | TGCGCCAGCAGCCAAGATTGGGGACAGGGGTTTGGAAACACCATATATTTT | CASSQDWGQGFGNTIYF
TRBD1 | - | TRBJ1-1 | TRBV18 | TGTGCCAGCTCACCAAACCGGGACAGGGGCGGGATGAACACTGAAGCTTTCTTT | CASSPNRDRGGMNTEAFF
TRBD1 | - | TRBJ1-5 | TRBV6-5 | TGTGCCACCCTTCATACAGGGGGGGGCAATCAGCCCCAGCATTTT | CATLHTGGGNQPQHF
TRBD1 | - | TRBJ1-3 | TRBV6-5 | TGTGCCAGCAGTCCCCGTGGACAGGGGGGAAACACCATATATTTT | CASSPRGQGGNTIYF
- | - | TRBJ1-4 | TRBV19 | TGTGCCAGTAGTATGGGACAACGAGATGAAAAACTGTTTTTT | CASSMGQRDEKLFF
- | few | TRBJ1-5 | TRBV28 | TGTGCCAGCAGTCAAATACAGGGTAATCAGCCCCAGCATTTT | CASSQIQGNQPQHF
- | - | TRBJ2-7 | TRBV2 | TGTGCCAGCAGTGAAGGAGGGCCAGCCTACGAGCAGTACTTC | CASSEGGPAYEQYF
TRBD1 | - | TRBJ1-1 | TRBV29-1 | TGCAGCACCAGACAGGGACACTTGGGCACTGAAGCTTTCTTT | CSTRQGHLGTEAFF
- | - | TRBJ1-5 | TRBV13 | TGTGCCAGCCCGCGGGGGGTGGGTCAGCCCCAGCATTTT | CASPRGVGQPQHF
TRBD1 | - | TRBJ2-3 | TRBV5-4 | TGTGCCAGCAGCGGGACAGGGGTGACAGATACGCAGTATTTT | CASSGTGVTDTQYF
TRBD1 | - | TRBJ2-3 | TRBV11-3 | TGTGCCAGCAGCGCGCCCGGGACAGGGGCAGATACGCAGTATTTT | CASSAPGTGADTQYF
- | few | TRBJ1-5 | TRBV7-2 | TGTGCCAGCAGCTTAAACCCGGGGGATCAGCCCCAGCATTTT | CASSLNPGDQPQHF
TRBD2 | - | TRBJ2-3 | TRBV4-2 | TGTGCCAGCAGCCAAGATACGGGTAGCGGGGGATATACGCAGTATTTT | CASSQDTGSGGYTQYF
TRBD1 | once | TRBJ1-1 | TRBV19 | TGTGCCAGTAGTGTAACAGGGGGCGGCACTGAAGCTTTCTTT | CASSVTGGGTEAFF
TRBD1 | - | TRBJ2-3 | TRBV6-4 | TGTGCCAGCAGTGTGGAGGGACAGGGGGCGAGCACAGATACGCAGTATTTT | CASSVEGQGASTDTQYF
TRBD2 | - | TRBJ2-3 | TRBV9 | TGTGCCAGCAGCGTAGGCGGGGGGCCCTGGGATACGCAGTATTTT | CASSVGGGPWDTQYF
TRBD1 | - | TRBJ2-7 | TRBV7-7 | TGTGCCAGCAGCTTATCGGGACAGGGAAACGAGCAGTACTTC | CASSLSGQGNEQYF
- | - | TRBJ2-1 | TRBV24-1 | TGTGCCACCAGTGATTTCCCCTCAGATAATGAGCAGTTCTTC | CATSDFPSDNEQFF
TRBD1 | - | TRBJ1-2 | TRBV5-1 | TGCGCCAGCAGAAGCCGGGACAGAACCCCCTATGGCTACACCTTC | CASRSRDRTPYGYTF
- | - | TRBJ1-3 | TRBV30 | TGTGCCTGGAGTGTACAGGGCGGCCACACCATATATTTT | CAWSVQGGHTIYF
- | - | TRBJ1-2 | TRBV6-4 | TGTGCCAGCAGTGACTCGTATGGGACTTCTAACTATGGCTACACCTTC | CASSDSYGTSNYGYTF
TRBD1 | once | TRBJ2-7 | TRBV5-1 | TGCGCCAGCAGCTGGGACAGCTCCTACGAGCAGTACTTC | CASSWDSSYEQYF
TRBD1 | - | TRBJ2-1 | TRBV4-1 | TGCGCCAGCAGAAGGGACAGGGGGCCGGGGAATGAGCAGTTCTTC | CASRRDRGPGNEQFF
- | few | TRBJ1-2 | TRBV28 | TGTGCCAGCAGTTTCTACGATGGCTACACCTTC | CASSFYDGYTF
- | - | TRBJ2-7 | TRBV6-5 | TGTGCCAGCGGGAGACAGGACGAGCAGTACTTC | CASGRQDEQYF
- | - | TRBJ1-5 | TRBV28 | TGTGCCAGCAGTTTACAGGGTTCTCAGCCCCAGCATTTT | CASSLQGSQPQHF
- | - | TRBJ2-1 | TRBV5-1 | TGCGCCAGCCATTTGGCGATCAAGGGGGGGGCACTCAATGAGCAGTTCTTC | CASHLAIKGGALNEQFF
- | - | TRBJ2-5 | TRBV3-1/TRBV3-2 | TGTGCCAGCAGCCAAGGGGGCAGGGGCCAACGAAGGGGGTACTTC | CASSQGGRGQRRGYF
TRBD1 | - | TRBJ2-7 | TRBV5-1 | TGCGCCAGCAGCCCAGGGGACAGGGGGCGCCACGACGAGCAGTACTTC | CASSPGDRGRHDEQYF
- | - | TRBJ2-2 | TRBV9 | TGTGCCAGCACCCAAGGACAACGCACCGGGGAGCTGTTTTTT | CASTQGQRTGELFF
TRBD2 | many | TRBJ2-2 | TRBV9 | TGTGCCAGCAGCGCCCTAGCGGCGAACACCGGGGAGCTGTTTTTT | CASSALAANTGELFF